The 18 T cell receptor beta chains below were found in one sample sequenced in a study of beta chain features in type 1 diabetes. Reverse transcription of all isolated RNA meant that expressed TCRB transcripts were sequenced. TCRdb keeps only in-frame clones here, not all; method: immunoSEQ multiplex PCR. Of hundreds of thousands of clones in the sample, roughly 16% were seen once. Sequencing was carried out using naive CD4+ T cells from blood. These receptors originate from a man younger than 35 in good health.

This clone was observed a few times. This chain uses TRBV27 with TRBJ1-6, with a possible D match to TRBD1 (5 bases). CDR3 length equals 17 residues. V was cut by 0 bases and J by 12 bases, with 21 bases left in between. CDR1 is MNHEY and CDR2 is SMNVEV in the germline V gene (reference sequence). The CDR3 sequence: CASSLSPRQSTWVPLHF. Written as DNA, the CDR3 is TGTGCCAGCAGTTTATCGCCTCGACAGTCGACATGGGTACCCCTCCACTTT.

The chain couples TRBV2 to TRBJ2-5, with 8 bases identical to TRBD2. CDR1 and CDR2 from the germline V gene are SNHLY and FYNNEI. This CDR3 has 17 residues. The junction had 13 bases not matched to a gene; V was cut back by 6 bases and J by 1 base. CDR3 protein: CASRVLRRGVVQETQYF. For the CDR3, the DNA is TGTGCCAGCAGAGTTCTACGGCGGGGGGTTGTCCAAGAGACCCAGTACTTC.

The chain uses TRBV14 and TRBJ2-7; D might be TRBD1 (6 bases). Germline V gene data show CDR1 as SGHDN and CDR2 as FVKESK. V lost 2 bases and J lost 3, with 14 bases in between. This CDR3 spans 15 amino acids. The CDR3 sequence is CASSQSKRDNYEQYF. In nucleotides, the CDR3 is TGTGCCAGCAGCCAATCGAAACGGGACAACTACGAGCAGTACTTC.

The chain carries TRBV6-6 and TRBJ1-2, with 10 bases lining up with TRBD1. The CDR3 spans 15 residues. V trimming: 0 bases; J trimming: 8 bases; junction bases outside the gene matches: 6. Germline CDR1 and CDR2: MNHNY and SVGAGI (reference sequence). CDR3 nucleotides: TGTGCCAGCAGTTACTCGGGACAGGGGATTCGGGGCTACACCTTC. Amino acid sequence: CASSYSGQGIRGYTF.

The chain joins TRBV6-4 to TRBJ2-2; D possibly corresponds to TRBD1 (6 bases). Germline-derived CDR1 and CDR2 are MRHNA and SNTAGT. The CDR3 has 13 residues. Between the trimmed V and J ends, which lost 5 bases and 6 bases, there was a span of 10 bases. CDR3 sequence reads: CASSTQGSGELFF. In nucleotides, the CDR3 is TGTGCCAGCAGTACACAGGGATCCGGGGAGCTGTTTTTT.

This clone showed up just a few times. In DNA form, the CDR3 reads TGTGCCAGCAGCTACTATGGGGGCAATCAGCCCCAGCATTTT. Translated: CASSYYGGNQPQHF. The chain is built from TRBV5-6 and TRBJ1-5; D is undetermined. There are 14 residues in the CDR3. Germline V gene data show CDR1 as SGHDT and CDR2 as YYEEEE. V dropped 3 bases and J dropped 2 bases, with 9 bases sitting between them.

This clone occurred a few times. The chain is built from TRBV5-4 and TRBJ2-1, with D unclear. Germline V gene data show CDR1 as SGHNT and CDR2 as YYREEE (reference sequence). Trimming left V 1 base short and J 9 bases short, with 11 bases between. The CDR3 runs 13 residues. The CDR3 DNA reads TGTGCCAGCAGCTTGTTAGCTGAGGCTGAGCAGTTCTTC. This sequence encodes CASSLLAEAEQFF.

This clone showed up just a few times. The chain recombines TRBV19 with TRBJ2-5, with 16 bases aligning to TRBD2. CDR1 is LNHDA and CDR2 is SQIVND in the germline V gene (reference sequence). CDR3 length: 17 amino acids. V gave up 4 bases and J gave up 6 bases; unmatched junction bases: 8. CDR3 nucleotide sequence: TGTGCCAGTAGTACCGGGACTAGCGGGAGGGCCCGCCAGACCCAGTACTTC. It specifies CASSTGTSGRARQTQYF.

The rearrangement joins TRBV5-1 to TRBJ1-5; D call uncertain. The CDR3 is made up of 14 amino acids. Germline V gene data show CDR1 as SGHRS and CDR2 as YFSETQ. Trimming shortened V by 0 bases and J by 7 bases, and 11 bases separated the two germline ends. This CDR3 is CASSLAGADQPQHF. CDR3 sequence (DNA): TGCGCCAGCAGCTTGGCCGGCGCCGACCAGCCCCAGCATTTT. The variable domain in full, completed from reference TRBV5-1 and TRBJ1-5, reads KAGVTQTPRYLIKTRGQQVTLSCSPISGHRSVSWYQQTPGQGLQFLFEYFSETQRNKGNFPGRFSGRQFSNSRSEMNVSTLELGDSALYLCASSLAGADQPQHFGDGTRLSIL.

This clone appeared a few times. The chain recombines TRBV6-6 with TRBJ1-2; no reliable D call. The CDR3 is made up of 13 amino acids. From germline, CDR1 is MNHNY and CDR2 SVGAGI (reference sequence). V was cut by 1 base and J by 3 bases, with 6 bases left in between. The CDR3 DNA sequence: TGTGCCAGCAGTTACTTACAGCACTATGGCTACACCTTC. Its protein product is CASSYLQHYGYTF.

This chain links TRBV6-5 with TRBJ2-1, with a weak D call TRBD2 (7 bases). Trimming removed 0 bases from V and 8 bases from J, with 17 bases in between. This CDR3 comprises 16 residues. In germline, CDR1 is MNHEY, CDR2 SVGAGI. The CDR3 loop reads CASSYSAGARSYEQFF. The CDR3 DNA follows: TGTGCCAGCAGTTACTCCGCGGGGGCGAGGTCGTATGAGCAGTTCTTC.

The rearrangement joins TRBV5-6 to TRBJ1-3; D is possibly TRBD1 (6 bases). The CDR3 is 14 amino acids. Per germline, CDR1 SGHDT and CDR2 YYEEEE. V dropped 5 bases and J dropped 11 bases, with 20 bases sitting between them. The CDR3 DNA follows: TGTGCCAGCAGATCAACTCTACAGGGTGTCGCCATATATTTT. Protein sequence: CASRSTLQGVAIYF.

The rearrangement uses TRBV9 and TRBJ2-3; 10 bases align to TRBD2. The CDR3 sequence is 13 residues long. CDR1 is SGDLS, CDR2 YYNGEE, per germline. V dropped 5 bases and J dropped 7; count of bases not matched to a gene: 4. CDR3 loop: CASRASGSNTQYF. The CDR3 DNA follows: TGTGCCAGCAGGGCTAGCGGGAGTAATACGCAGTATTTT.

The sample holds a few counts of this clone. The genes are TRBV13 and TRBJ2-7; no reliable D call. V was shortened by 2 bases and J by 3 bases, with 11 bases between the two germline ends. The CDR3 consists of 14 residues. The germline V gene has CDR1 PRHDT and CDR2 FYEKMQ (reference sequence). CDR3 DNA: TGTGCCAGCAGCTTACGCAGTATTTTCTACGAGCAGTACTTC. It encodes CASSLRSIFYEQYF. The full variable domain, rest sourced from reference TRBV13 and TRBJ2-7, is AAGVIQSPRHLIKEKRETATLKCYPIPRHDTVYWYQQGPGQDPQFLISFYEKMQSDKGSIPDRFSAQQFSDYHSELNMSSLELGDSALYFCASSLRSIFYEQYFGPGTRLTVT.

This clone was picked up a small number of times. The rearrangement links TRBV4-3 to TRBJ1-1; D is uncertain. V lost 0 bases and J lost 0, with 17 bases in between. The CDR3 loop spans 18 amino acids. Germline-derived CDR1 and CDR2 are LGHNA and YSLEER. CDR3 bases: TGCGCCAGCAGCCAAGAACCCGTTCCGGCCAGAATGAACACTGAAGCTTTCTTT. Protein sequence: CASSQEPVPARMNTEAFF.

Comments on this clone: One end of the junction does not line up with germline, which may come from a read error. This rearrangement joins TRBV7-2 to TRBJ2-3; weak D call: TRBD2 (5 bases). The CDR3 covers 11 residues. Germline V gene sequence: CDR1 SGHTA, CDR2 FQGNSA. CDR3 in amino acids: CASSLVATKDF. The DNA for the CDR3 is TGTGCCAGCAGCTTAGTAGCGACGAAGGATTTT.

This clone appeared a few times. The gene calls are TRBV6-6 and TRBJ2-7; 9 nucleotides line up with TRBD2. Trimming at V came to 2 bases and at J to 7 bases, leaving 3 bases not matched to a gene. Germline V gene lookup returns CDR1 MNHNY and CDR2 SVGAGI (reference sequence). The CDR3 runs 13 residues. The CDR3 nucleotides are TGTGCCAGCAGTTACGGTCTAGCGGGAGAGCAGTACTTC. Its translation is CASSYGLAGEQYF.

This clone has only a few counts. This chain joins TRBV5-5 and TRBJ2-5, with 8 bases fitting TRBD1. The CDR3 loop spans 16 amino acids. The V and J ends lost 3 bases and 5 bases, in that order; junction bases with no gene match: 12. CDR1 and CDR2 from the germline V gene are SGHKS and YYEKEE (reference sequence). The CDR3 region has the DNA TGTGCCAGCAGCTCCCCCCCGACAGGGGTTAGGGAGACCCAGTACTTC. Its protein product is CASSSPPTGVRETQYF.